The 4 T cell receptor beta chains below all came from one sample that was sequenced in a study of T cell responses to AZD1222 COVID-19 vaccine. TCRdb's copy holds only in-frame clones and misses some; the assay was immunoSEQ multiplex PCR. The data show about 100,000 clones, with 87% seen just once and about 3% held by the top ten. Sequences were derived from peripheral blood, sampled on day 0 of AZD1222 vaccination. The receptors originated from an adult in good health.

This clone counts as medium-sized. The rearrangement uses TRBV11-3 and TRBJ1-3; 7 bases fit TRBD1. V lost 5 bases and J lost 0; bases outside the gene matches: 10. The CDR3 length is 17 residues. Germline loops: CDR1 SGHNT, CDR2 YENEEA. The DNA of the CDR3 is TGTGCCAGCAGCCCCCACCTGGAGGGGGCCTCTGGAAACACCATATATTTT. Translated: CASSPHLEGASGNTIYF. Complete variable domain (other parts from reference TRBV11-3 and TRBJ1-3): EAGVVQSPRYKIIEKKQPVAFWCNPISGHNTLYWYLQNLGQGPELLIRYENEEAVDDSQLPKDRFSAERLKGVDSTLKIQPAELGDSAVYLCASSPHLEGASGNTIYFGEGSWLTVV.

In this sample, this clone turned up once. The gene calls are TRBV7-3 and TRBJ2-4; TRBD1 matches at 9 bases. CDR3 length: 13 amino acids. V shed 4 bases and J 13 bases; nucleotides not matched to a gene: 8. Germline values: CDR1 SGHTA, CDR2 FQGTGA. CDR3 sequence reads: CASSSGTGSPQYF. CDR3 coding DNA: TGTGCCAGCAGCTCCGGGACAGGGAGCCCGCAGTACTTC.

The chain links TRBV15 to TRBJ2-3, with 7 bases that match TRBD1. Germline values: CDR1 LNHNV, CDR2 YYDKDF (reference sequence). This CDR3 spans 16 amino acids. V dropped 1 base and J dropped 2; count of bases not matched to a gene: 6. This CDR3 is CATSRVGDRTTDTQYF. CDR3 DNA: TGTGCCACCAGCAGAGTGGGGGACAGAACCACAGATACGCAGTATTTT.

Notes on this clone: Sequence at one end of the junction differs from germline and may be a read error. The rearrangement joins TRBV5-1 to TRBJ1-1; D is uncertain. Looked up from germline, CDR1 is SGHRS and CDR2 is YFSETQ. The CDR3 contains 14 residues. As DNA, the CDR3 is TGTGCCAGCAGCCTCCGGAAGGCCTACACTGAAGCTTTCTTT. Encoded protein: CASSLRKAYTEAFF. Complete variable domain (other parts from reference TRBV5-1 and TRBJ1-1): KAGVTQTPRYLIKTRGQQVTLSCSPISGHRSVSWYQQTPGQGLQFLFEYFSETQRNKGNFPGRFSGRQFSNSRSEMNVSTLELGDSALYLCASSLRKAYTEAFFGQGTRLTVV.